This T cell receptor (beta chain) is from a study of tumor-infiltrating lymphocytes in primary liver carcinoma. The study's findings and limits: The difference in top-250-clone fraction between tumors and blood was significant, favoring tumors (p = 0.039).

Germline DNA was also extracted, while the blood RNA originated from unsorted whole blood. The template, around 520 ng total RNA, yielded TCR beta cDNA made with a constant-region primer. Library construction for TCR beta comprised three nested multiplex PCR rounds performed with slightly modified ARM-PCR. The first two PCR rounds, approximately 11 cycles each, used TRBV1-TRBV30 forward primers and a C-beta reverse primer. TCRdb independently ran MiXCR on the multiplex PCR reads; one entry per CDR3 protein. The sample has about 200,000 distinct CDR3 sequences, about 65% seen once. About this clonotype itself: Its cognate antigen is unknown.

CDR3 length: 14 amino acids. Germline lookup yields CDR1 SGDLS and CDR2 YYNGEE. Trimming pared 0 bases from V and 4 bases from J, leaving 8 bases between. V gene TRBV9 combines with J gene TRBJ2-1; D is unclear. This sequence was found in an older woman with primary liver carcinoma and hepatitis B virus infection. The source material was peripheral blood. CDR3 region: CASSVEVGYNEQFF. The CDR3 coding sequence is TGTGCCAGCAGCGTAGAAGTGGGATACAATGAGCAGTTCTTC.